Listed below are T cell receptor beta chains from one sample, sequenced in a study of T cells in Graves' hyperthyroidism and ophthalmopathy. TCRdb ran MiXCR on the multiplex PCR reads and lists one entry per CDR3 protein. The sample has around 530,000 distinct CDR3 sequences; roughly a sixth are singletons. Source material: blood. Source of these receptors: a woman between 18 and 29 years old with Graves' ophthalmopathy. CDR3s leave out the opening cysteine and the closing phenylalanine or tryptophan. Fields, in order: CDR3 protein, clone size, V gene, J gene. Clone size is shown for a subset of rows, as once, few, many or a class of expanded clone.

ASSLSLGRGEEGYT,many,TRBV28,TRBJ1-2
ASSSDSDQQF,few,TRBV7-9,TRBJ2-1
ASSQRGPTEAF,-,TRBV7-2,TRBJ1-1
SAGLAEETQY,many,TRBV20-1,TRBJ2-5
ASSEQGVGTDTQY,many,TRBV7-9,TRBJ2-3
ASSSPGEGQGETQY,many,TRBV28,TRBJ2-5
ASSPKIRGSSSYEQY,few,TRBV18,TRBJ2-7
ASSEAASGGSFGEQF,-,TRBV6-1,TRBJ2-1
ASSSSWGTSGRATEQF,few,TRBV7-9,TRBJ2-1
SATLTSGRADTQY,once,TRBV20-1,TRBJ2-3
ASSQDITGGLSYEQY,many,TRBV3-1,TRBJ2-7
ASRRDLQETQY,many,TRBV6-1,TRBJ2-5
ASSYSRWRGGEQY,-,TRBV6-5,TRBJ2-7
ASSLFGRAVDEQF,-,TRBV5-1,TRBJ2-1
ASTSDSLDNSPLH,-,TRBV27,TRBJ1-6
ASSPAGLVKAGELF,-,TRBV28,TRBJ2-2
ASSQDPGNTEAF,many,TRBV4-1,TRBJ1-1
ASSFVNRGNEQF,few,TRBV5-1,TRBJ2-1
SARRAGQTNTGELF,few,TRBV20-1,TRBJ2-2
ASSPWELAGEAQY,-,TRBV5-6,TRBJ2-5
ASSKRQGSYNEQF,-,TRBV2,TRBJ2-1
ASSPSATGLYNEQF,many,TRBV11-3,TRBJ2-1
ASSEGQGASTGELF,few,TRBV10-2,TRBJ2-2
ASRVQTATYNEQF,many,TRBV11-2,TRBJ2-1
SARDLAAPSYEQY,many,TRBV20-1,TRBJ2-7
ASSQGATETQY,-,TRBV18,TRBJ2-5
SGDSLVLGHEAF,many,TRBV20-1,TRBJ1-1
ASRGGSQETQY,many,TRBV5-1,TRBJ2-5
SAPPGRGDQETQY,-,TRBV20-1,TRBJ2-5
ASKGGRVYNEQF,many,TRBV28,TRBJ2-1
ASSPLPSNEQF,many,TRBV7-2,TRBJ2-1
ASSWQGGNQPQH,many,TRBV27,TRBJ1-5
APQTNPKSRTNEKLF,many,TRBV5-1,TRBJ1-4
ASSPPSGSYTGELF,many,TRBV18,TRBJ2-2
ASSLSIGDNEKLF,-,TRBV27,TRBJ1-4
ASSLSWHQPQH,-,TRBV27,TRBJ1-5
AITSGGKADTQY,-,TRBV10-3,TRBJ2-3